This TCR beta chain derives from a study of OX40 agonist ivuxolimab in advanced cancers. Study-wide results and limits: Mean expanded clone counts were higher in CD8+ than CD4+ T cells.

About this clone itself: Its specificity is unknown.

Repertoires were generated with immunoSEQ multiplex PCR, while TCRdb's copy carries only in-frame clones and drops some. The sample carries around 45,000 clones, approximately 90% recorded once. This CDR3 is 13 amino acids long. V was shortened by 5 bases and J by 0 bases, with 8 bases between the two germline ends. CDR1 and CDR2 from the germline V gene are SQVTM and ANQGSEA. This receptor was taken from an adult with an advanced solid tumor such as melanoma, head and neck, liver or kidney cancer. The specimen was CD4+ or CD8+ T cells sorted from blood, collected in a trial of the OX40 agonist ivuxolimab. This chain joins TRBV29-1 and TRBJ1-3; D ambiguous. The CDR3 DNA reads TGCAGCGTTATGGGCTCCTCTGGAAACACCATATATTTT. It encodes CSVMGSSGNTIYF.